This entry lists 19 T cell receptor beta chains sequenced from one sample in a study of blood T cell dynamics during melanoma immunotherapy. As for time point: pre-treatment baseline. Clones were read by immunoSEQ multiplex PCR, and TCRdb kept only the in-frame ones, dropping some. The sample has 8,000 to 10,000 clones, around nine tenths seen once. The specimen comprised blood, sampled from a patient treated with checkpoint blockade. The receptors come from a human donor with melanoma.

The chain uses TRBV6-6 and TRBJ2-1; the match to TRBD2 covers 11 bases. Trimming removed 5 bases from V and 4 bases from J; junction bases left unmatched: 7. Per germline, CDR1 MNHNY and CDR2 SVGAGI (reference sequence). The CDR3 is 16 residues long. The CDR3 loop is CASSPSGTSGYNEQFF. In nucleotides, the CDR3 is TGTGCCAGCAGTCCTTCCGGGACTAGCGGTTACAATGAGCAGTTCTTC.

The gene calls are TRBV28 and TRBJ1-2; D ambiguous. V lost 6 bases, J lost 4 bases, and 15 bases lay in between. The CDR3 has 14 amino acids. The V gene's germline CDR1 is MDHEN and CDR2 SYDVKM. CDR3 sequence (DNA): TGTGCCAGCAGGGCCCCGGGGAAGATCTATGGCTACACCTTC. Its translation: CASRAPGKIYGYTF.

This chain joins TRBV29-1 and TRBJ2-7; tentative D call: TRBD1 (5 bases). This CDR3 is 12 amino acids long. Trimming stripped 4 bases from V and 7 bases from J, with 14 bases between. CDR1 is SQVTM and CDR2 is ANQGSEA in the germline V gene. The CDR3 loop is CSVGGTFWEQYF. The CDR3 DNA follows: TGCAGCGTTGGGGGCACCTTTTGGGAGCAGTACTTC.

V gene TRBV28 combines with J gene TRBJ2-4, with D perhaps matching TRBD2 (6 bases). Trimming removed 4 bases from V and 7 bases from J, with 14 bases in between. Germline V gene lookup returns CDR1 MDHEN and CDR2 SYDVKM. The CDR3 is 14 amino acids. In DNA, the CDR3 is TGTGCCAGCAGTTCCCCGGGAGAGGGTAACATTCAGTACTTC. Translation gives CASSSPGEGNIQYF.

The V and J genes are TRBV6-6 and TRBJ2-7, with TRBD2 as a possible D gene (5 bases). This CDR3 region has 13 residues. V was trimmed by 2 bases and J by 6 bases, leaving 11 bases between them. Germline-derived CDR1 and CDR2 are MNHNY and SVGAGI (reference sequence). The CDR3 DNA follows: TGTGCCAGCAGTTACGGGGAGAGGGCCGAGCAGTACTTC. It specifies CASSYGERAEQYF.

The V gene is TRBV6-1, the J gene TRBJ2-2; maybe TRBD1 (6 bases). The V end lost 7 bases, the J end lost 2 bases, and 11 bases lay between the germline ends. Germline CDR1 reads MNHNS; CDR2 reads SASEGT. CDR3 length: 14 amino acids. CDR3 DNA: TGTGCCAGCACTGTGGGGACAAACACCGGGGAGCTGTTTTTT. As protein: CASTVGTNTGELFF.

The chain links TRBV7-2 to TRBJ2-7, with D hard to call. CDR3 length: 12 amino acids. Trimming took 6 bases from V and 0 from J, leaving 6 bases between them. CDR1 and CDR2 (germline): SGHTA, FQGNSA. The CDR3 coding sequence is TGTGCCAGCAGGCAGGACTCCTACGAGCAGTACTTC. The encoded protein is CASRQDSYEQYF.

This rearrangement joins TRBV7-9 to TRBJ1-5; D gene ambiguous. The germline V gene encodes CDR1 SEHNR and CDR2 FQNEAQ (reference sequence). V dropped 3 bases and J dropped 0 bases, with 12 bases sitting between them. This CDR3 has 16 amino acids. Here the CDR3 DNA reads TGTGCCAGCAGCTTGGGAGGTACCCATAGCAATCAGCCCCAGCATTTT. This sequence encodes CASSLGGTHSNQPQHF.

The rearrangement links TRBV18 to TRBJ2-3, with D unclear. Deletions cut 3 bases from V and 6 bases from J, with 7 bases between. Germline loops: CDR1 KGHSH, CDR2 LQKENI. The CDR3 spans 12 residues. The CDR3 spells CASSPPLDTQYF. The CDR3 bases are TGTGCCAGCTCACCCCCATTGGATACGCAGTATTTT.

The V and J genes are TRBV5-4 and TRBJ1-2; the D is unclear. Germline V gives CDR1 SGHNT, CDR2 YYREEE (reference sequence). The CDR3 is 13 amino acids. The V and J ends lost 0 bases and 7 bases respectively, with 10 bases between them. DNA for the CDR3: TGTGCCAGCAGCTTGGCCCAGGTCGGTGGCTACACCTTC. It yields the protein CASSLAQVGGYTF.

This clone was seen a handful of times. The rearrangement uses TRBV9 and TRBJ2-7, with D possibly matching TRBD2 (5 bases). CDR3 length: 14 residues. Between the trimmed V and J ends, which lost 0 bases and 4 bases, there was a span of 11 bases. Looked up from germline, CDR1 is SGDLS and CDR2 is YYNGEE. CDR3 DNA: TGTGCCAGCAGCGTAGTCCCAGGAGGATACGAGCAGTACTTC. Translated, it gives CASSVVPGGYEQYF.

The J gene is TRBJ2-2, the V gene TRBV4-3; 7 nucleotides match TRBD2. The CDR3 sequence is 15 residues long. J was trimmed by 4 bases and V by 1 base; bases with no gene match: 3. Germline CDR1 LGHNA, CDR2 YSLEER. In DNA, the CDR3 is TGCGCCAGCAGCCAAGGCGGGGGTCCCACCGGGGAGCTGTTTTTT. Amino acid sequence: CASSQGGGPTGELFF.

V usage is TRBV5-1 and J usage is TRBJ2-7; D possibly corresponds to TRBD2 (6 bases). V was pared by 0 bases and J by 0 bases, with 13 bases between. The CDR3 spans 16 residues. The germline CDR1 and CDR2 sequences are SGHRS and YFSETQ. CDR3 sequence reads: CASSLGSSASSYEQYF. In nucleotides, the CDR3 is TGCGCCAGCAGCTTGGGTTCTAGCGCTTCCTCCTACGAGCAGTACTTC.

The chain uses TRBV28 and TRBJ1-2; no clear D. This CDR3 has 12 residues. Between the trimmed V and J ends, which lost 5 bases and 4 bases, there was a span of 8 bases. The V gene's germline CDR1 is MDHEN and CDR2 SYDVKM. This chain's CDR3 is CASSAQRYGYTF. CDR3 in DNA: TGTGCCAGCAGTGCCCAGCGCTATGGCTACACCTTC.

A single count supports this clone. The J gene is TRBJ2-3, the V gene TRBV7-2; D is unclear. CDR1 is SGHTA, CDR2 FQGNSA, per germline. The CDR3 loop spans 13 amino acids. The ends were cut back, 1 base at V and 1 base at J, with 3 bases in the middle. CDR3 sequence (DNA): TGTGCCAGCAGCTTAGAGGGCACAGATACGCAGTATTTT. Translating it yields CASSLEGTDTQYF.

The chain joins TRBV7-3 to TRBJ2-1, with D unresolved. The CDR3 spans 15 residues. The ends were cut back, 0 bases at V and 2 bases at J, with 8 bases in the middle. Germline V CDR1 and CDR2: SGHTA, FQGTGA. Written as DNA, the CDR3 is TGTGCCAGCAGCTTAACGTTGGGCCCCTACAATGAGCAGTTCTTC. Its translation is CASSLTLGPYNEQFF.

This clone was observed once. The chain has TRBV27 and TRBJ2-1; D tentatively reads TRBD1 or TRBD2 (6 bases each). Germline CDR1 reads MNHEY; CDR2 reads SMNVEV (reference sequence). The CDR3 runs 13 residues. V was shortened by 6 bases and J by 4 bases, with 10 bases between the two germline ends. This CDR3 is CASSLGGYNEQFF. CDR3 in DNA: TGTGCCAGCAGCCTAGGGGGGTACAATGAGCAGTTCTTC.

This chain links TRBV7-3 with TRBJ1-2, with 9 bases identical to TRBD1. J lost 2 bases, V lost 5 bases, and 6 bases had no gene match. This CDR3 spans 15 amino acids. Germline lookup yields CDR1 SGHTA and CDR2 FQGTGA. The chain's CDR3 is CASSTPDRGNYGYTF. CDR3 nucleotide sequence: TGTGCCAGCAGCACCCCGGACAGGGGCAACTATGGCTACACCTTC.

This chain uses TRBV27 with TRBJ1-5, with D perhaps matching TRBD1 (5 bases). This CDR3 has 15 residues. Between the trimmed V and J ends, which lost 6 bases and 0 bases, there was a span of 12 bases. Germline CDR1 reads MNHEY; CDR2 reads SMNVEV (reference sequence). Here the CDR3 reads CASSPFGGSNQPQHF. CDR3 DNA sequence: TGTGCCAGCAGCCCCTTCGGGGGTAGCAATCAGCCCCAGCATTTT.